One sample yielded the 2 T cell receptor beta chains listed below, sequenced in a study of spatial heterogeneity in lung cancer. The time point is: sample taken at primary tumor resection. Each CDR3 protein is one row after TCRdb ran MiXCR on the 5' RACE reads. This sample yields approximately 15,000 distinct CDR3 sequences, of which roughly 3.6% are seen a single time; 9.8% belongs to the top ten. Specimen: normal lung tissue next to the tumor, collected at surgery. The origin of the receptors is a male donor with early-stage non-small cell lung cancer.

This clonotype was detected ten times or more. The library was prepared for alpha chains; this beta chain is a stray read, so its frequency means little. In nucleotides, the CDR3 is TGTGCCAGCAGCTTAAGGGTCTTAAGCTCCTACAATGAGCAGTTCTTC. Its translation is CASSLRVLSSYNEQFF. V is TRBV11-2 and J is TRBJ2-1; D unresolved. The CDR3 runs 16 residues. With 2 bases removed from V and 0 bases from J, the gap between germline ends came to 11 bases. The germline gives CDR1 SGHAT, CDR2 FQNNGV.

This clonotype was seen at least ten times. For a library built for alpha chains, this beta chain is a stray read; little rests on its size. This chain joins TRBV19 and TRBJ1-5; weak D call: TRBD1 (5 bases). V dropped 2 bases and J dropped 0 bases, with 8 bases sitting between them. This CDR3 contains 15 residues. CDR1 is LNHDA and CDR2 is SQIVND in the germline V gene (reference sequence). CDR3 bases: TGTGCCAGTAGTATACAGGGCCATAGCAATCAGCCCCAGCATTTT. This codes for CASSIQGHSNQPQHF.